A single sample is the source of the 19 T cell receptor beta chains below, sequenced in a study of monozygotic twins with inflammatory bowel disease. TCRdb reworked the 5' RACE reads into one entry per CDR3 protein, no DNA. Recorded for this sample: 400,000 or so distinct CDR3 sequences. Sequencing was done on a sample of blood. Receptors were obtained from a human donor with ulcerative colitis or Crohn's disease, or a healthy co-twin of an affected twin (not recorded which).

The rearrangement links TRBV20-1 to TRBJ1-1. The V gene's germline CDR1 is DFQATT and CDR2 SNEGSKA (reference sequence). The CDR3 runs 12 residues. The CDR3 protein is CSARERNTEAFF.

CDR3 protein: CASSYGQGQRKNGYTF. The rearrangement links TRBV6-5 to TRBJ1-2; the D call from TCRdb, TRBD1, cannot be confirmed without DNA. This CDR3 comprises 16 residues. Germline V gene data show CDR1 as MNHEY and CDR2 as SVGAGI.

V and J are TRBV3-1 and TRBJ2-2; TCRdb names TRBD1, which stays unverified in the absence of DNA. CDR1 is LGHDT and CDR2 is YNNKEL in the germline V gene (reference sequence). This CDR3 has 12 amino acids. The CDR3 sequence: CAVSRVTGELFF.

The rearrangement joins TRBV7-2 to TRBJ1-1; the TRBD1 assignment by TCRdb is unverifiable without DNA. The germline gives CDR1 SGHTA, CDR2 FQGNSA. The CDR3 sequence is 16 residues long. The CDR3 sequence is CASSSLDLGGNTEAFF.

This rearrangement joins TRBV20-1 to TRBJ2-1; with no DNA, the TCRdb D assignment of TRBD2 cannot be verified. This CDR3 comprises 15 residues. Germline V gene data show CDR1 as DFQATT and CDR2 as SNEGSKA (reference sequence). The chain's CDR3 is CSARVPRSFDNEQFF.

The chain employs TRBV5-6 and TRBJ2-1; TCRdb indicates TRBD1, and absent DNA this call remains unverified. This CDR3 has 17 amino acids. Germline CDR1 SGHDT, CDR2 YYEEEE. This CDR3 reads CASSSPTRDRYYNEQFF.

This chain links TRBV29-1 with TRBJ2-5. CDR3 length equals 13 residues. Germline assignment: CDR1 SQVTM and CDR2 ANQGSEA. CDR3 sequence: CSVEGDGQETQYF.

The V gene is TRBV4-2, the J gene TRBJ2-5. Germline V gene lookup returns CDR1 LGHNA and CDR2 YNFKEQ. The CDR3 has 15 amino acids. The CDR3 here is CASSHDYRVQETQYF.

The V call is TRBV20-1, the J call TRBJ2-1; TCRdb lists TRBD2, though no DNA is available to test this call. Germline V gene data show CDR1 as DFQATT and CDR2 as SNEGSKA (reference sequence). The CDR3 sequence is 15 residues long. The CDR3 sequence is CSAPTGGTSVTGQFF.

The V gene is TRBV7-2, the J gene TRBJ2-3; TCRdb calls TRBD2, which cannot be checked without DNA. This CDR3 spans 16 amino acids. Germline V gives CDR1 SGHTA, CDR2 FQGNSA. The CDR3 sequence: CASRNLAGGPRDTQYF.

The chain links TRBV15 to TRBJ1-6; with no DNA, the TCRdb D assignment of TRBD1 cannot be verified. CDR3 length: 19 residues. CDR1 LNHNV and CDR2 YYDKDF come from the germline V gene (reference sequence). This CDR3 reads CATSRDLRDTGSYNSPLHF.

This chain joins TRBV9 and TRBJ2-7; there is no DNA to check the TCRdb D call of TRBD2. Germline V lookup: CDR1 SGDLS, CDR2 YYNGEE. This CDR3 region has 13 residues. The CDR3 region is CASSVAGGNEQYF.

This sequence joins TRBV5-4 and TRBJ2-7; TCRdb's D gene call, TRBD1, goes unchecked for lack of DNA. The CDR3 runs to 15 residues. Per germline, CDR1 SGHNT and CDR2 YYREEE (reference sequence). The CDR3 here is CASSYPGRSSYEQYF.

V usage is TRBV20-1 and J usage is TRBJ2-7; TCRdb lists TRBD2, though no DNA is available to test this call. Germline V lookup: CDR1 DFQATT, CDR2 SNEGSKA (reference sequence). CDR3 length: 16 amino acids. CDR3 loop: CSARAMREGGTYEQYF.

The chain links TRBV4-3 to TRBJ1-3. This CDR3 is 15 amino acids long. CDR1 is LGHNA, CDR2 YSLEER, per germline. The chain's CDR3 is CASSQDRAGGNTIYF.

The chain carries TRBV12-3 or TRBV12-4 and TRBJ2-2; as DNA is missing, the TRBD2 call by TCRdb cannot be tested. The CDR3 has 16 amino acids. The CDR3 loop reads CASRHRLAGGSGELFF.

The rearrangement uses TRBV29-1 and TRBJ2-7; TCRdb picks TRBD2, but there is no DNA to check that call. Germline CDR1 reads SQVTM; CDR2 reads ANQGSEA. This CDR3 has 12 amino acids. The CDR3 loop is CSALAGPYEQYF.

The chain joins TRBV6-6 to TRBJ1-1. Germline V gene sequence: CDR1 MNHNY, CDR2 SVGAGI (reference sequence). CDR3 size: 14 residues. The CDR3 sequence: CASIDGTANTEAFF.

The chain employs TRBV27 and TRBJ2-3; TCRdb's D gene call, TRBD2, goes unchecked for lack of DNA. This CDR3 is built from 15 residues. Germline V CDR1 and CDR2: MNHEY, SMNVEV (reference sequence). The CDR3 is CASSRIGLTADTQYF.